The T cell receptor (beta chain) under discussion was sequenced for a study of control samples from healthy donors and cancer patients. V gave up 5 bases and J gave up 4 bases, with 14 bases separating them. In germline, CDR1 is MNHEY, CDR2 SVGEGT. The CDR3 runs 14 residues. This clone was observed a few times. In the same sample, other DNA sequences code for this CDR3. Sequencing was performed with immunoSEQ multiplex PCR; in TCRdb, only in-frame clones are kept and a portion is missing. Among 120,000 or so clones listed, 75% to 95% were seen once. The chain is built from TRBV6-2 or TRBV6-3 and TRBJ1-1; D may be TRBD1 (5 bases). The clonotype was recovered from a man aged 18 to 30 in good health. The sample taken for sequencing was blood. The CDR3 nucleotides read TGTGCCAGCAGTCCCCCTGGGGGGGGCACTGAAGCTTTCTTT. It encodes CASSPPGGGTEAFF.